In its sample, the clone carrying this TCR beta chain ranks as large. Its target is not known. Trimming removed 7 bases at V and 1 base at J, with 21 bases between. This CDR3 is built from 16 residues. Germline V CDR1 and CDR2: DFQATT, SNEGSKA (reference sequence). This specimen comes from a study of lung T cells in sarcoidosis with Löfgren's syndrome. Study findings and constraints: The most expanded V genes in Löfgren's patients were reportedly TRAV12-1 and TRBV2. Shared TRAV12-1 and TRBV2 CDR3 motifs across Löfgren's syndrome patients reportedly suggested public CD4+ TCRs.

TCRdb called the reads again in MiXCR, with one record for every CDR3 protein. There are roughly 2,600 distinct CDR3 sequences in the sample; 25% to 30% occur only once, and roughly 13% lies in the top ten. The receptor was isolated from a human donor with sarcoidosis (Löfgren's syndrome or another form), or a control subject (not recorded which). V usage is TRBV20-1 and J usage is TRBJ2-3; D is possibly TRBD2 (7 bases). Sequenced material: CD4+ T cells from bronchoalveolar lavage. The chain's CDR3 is CSVLGGHSGGTDTQYF. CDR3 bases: TGCAGTGTCTTAGGGGGGCACAGCGGGGGCACAGATACGCAGTATTTT.